The following is a T cell receptor (beta chain) sequence with its context. Germline CDR1 reads MGHRA; CDR2 reads YSYEKL. The CDR3 is 13 amino acids. The V end lost 4 bases, the J end lost 3 bases, and 10 bases lay between the germline ends. The sample belongs to a study of tumor-infiltrating lymphocytes in primary liver carcinoma. Unsorted whole blood supplied the blood RNA, and germline DNA was isolated too. Constant-region priming of roughly 0.45 ug total RNA yielded TCR beta cDNA. Slightly modified ARM-PCR, run as three nested multiplex PCR rounds, produced the TCR beta libraries. The first two PCR rounds used TRBV1-TRBV30 primers with a Cbeta primer, 10 cycles each. TCRdb analysed the multiplex PCR reads with MiXCR anew, one entry per CDR3 protein. The sample records more than 150,000 distinct CDR3 sequences, around 60% being singletons.

The sequencing sample was made of peripheral blood. This receptor was identified in a man aged 35 to 55 with primary liver carcinoma and hepatitis B virus infection. The chain has TRBV4-1 and TRBJ2-7; D is unclear. The CDR3 protein is CASSLASGYEQYF. CDR3 nucleotides: TGCGCCAGCAGCCTAGCCTCGGGCTACGAGCAGTACTTC.